This T cell receptor beta chain was obtained from a study of T cell repertoires in cytomegalovirus infection. Study summary: Indicated by public TCR beta signatures were CMV infection and matching HLA type.

About this clonotype: As yet, its antigen is unknown. The conserved closing phenylalanine or tryptophan is absent in this CDR3, likely reflecting a read error.

This CDR3 contains 16 residues. The V gene's germline CDR1 is LNHDA and CDR2 SQIVND (reference sequence). Unmatched junction bases numbered 7, after V lost 8 bases and J lost 0 bases. Via MiXCR, TCRdb re-called the reads, giving one row per CDR3 protein. The table shows some 700,000 distinct CDR3 sequences, with under 40% occurring only once. Overall study findings and caveats: Cumulative public TCR beta family frequency identified carriers of CMV plus the relevant HLA. In two of eight donors, the top clonotype was HLA-C-restricted CMV-specific.

The source material was PBMCs. This chain joins TRBV19 and TRBJ2-6; 7 bases agree with TRBD2. This TCR was sampled from a human donor in good health (CMV status not recorded). Some clones in this sample may be carry-over from other donors' samples. The CDR3 protein is CASVRGMVSGANVLTL. The CDR3 DNA is TGTGCCAGTGTGCGGGGGATGGTCTCTGGGGCCAACGTCCTGACTTTA.